The next 29 T cell receptor beta chains were all read from a single sample in a study of shared clonotypes between healthy human individuals. Positively selected for CCR7, the CD45RO-negative cells used as naive CD8 cells excluded terminally differentiated effector memory CD45RA+ cells. Only in-frame clones appear in the TCRdb table, and some are missing; sequencing was by immunoSEQ multiplex PCR. Here the sample spans under 2,000,000 clones, roughly 94% being singletons. The sample taken for sequencing was naive CD8+ T cells sorted from blood. These receptors were obtained from a man between 18 and 29 years old in good health.

DNA for the CDR3: TGTGCCAGCAGCTTAGGTTTGACCCCGGACAGGGCCAACTATGGCTACACCTTC. This translates into CASSLGLTPDRANYGYTF. The chain couples TRBV7-2 to TRBJ1-2, with 8 bases that match TRBD1. The CDR3 contains 18 residues. The V segment lost 1 base and the J segment 2 bases; nucleotides outside the gene matches: 12. CDR1 is SGHTA and CDR2 is FQGNSA in the germline V gene. The variable domain in full, with the rest retrieved from reference TRBV7-2 and TRBJ1-2, is GAGVSQSPSNKVTEKGKDVELRCDPISGHTALYWYRQSLGQGLEFLIYFQGNSAPDKSGLPSDRFSAERTGGSVSTLTIQRTQQEDSAVYLCASSLGLTPDRANYGYTFGSGTRLTVV.

With regard to this clone: In the same sample, other DNA sequences code for this CDR3. The chain is built from TRBV6-5 and TRBJ2-7; 8 positions agree with TRBD1. The CDR3 covers 14 residues. V lost 2 bases and J lost 3; bases outside the gene matches: 3. Germline assignment: CDR1 MNHEY and CDR2 SVGAGI. CDR3 sequence reads: CASSYTGQGYEQYF. The DNA for the CDR3 is TGTGCCAGCAGTTACACAGGACAGGGCTACGAGCAGTACTTC.

The chain joins TRBV7-9 to TRBJ2-7; D remains ambiguous. Germline V gene sequence: CDR1 SEHNR, CDR2 FQNEAQ (reference sequence). The CDR3 totals 14 residues. The ends were cut back, 3 bases at V and 4 bases at J, with 13 bases in the middle. In DNA, the CDR3 is TGTGCCAGCAGCTTGTCGGATCCGAGGTACGAGCAGTACTTC. Its protein is CASSLSDPRYEQYF.

V usage is TRBV19 and J usage is TRBJ2-1; 7 bases agree with TRBD2. V dropped 3 bases and J dropped 9; count of bases not matched to a gene: 5. There are 13 residues in the CDR3. Per the germline V gene, CDR1 is LNHDA and CDR2 is SQIVND (reference sequence). The CDR3 bases are TGTGCCAGTAGTATGACTAGCATCGGTGAGCAGTTCTTC. Its translation: CASSMTSIGEQFF.

V is TRBV6-6 and J is TRBJ1-4; D ambiguous. Germline V CDR1 and CDR2: MNHNY, SVGAGI (reference sequence). There are 12 residues in the CDR3. The V end lost 5 bases, the J end lost 7 bases, and 8 bases lay between the germline ends. The CDR3 DNA is TGTGCCAGCAGTCTCCTGGGTGAAAAACTGTTTTTT. This sequence encodes CASSLLGEKLFF.

The genes are TRBV15 and TRBJ2-1; 7 positions agree with TRBD1. CDR1 and CDR2 from the germline V gene are LNHNV and YYDKDF (reference sequence). V lost 2 bases, J lost 3 bases, and 7 bases stayed unmatched. This CDR3 is 16 amino acids long. The CDR3 bases are TGTGCCACCAGCAGATTTCCCGGGACAGACTACAATGAGCAGTTCTTC. Encoded protein: CATSRFPGTDYNEQFF.

This chain connects TRBV28 to TRBJ1-5; D gene uncertain. There are 16 residues in the CDR3. Germline CDR1 is MDHEN and CDR2 is SYDVKM. Trimming pared 2 bases from V and 6 bases from J, leaving 17 bases between. The DNA for the CDR3 is TGTGCCAGCAGTTTAGAGGCGGGAGTGCTGGCTCAGCCCCAGCATTTT. Translated: CASSLEAGVLAQPQHF.

The chain recombines TRBV29-1 with TRBJ1-2; D gene unclear. Germline loops: CDR1 SQVTM, CDR2 ANQGSEA. The CDR3 has 13 amino acids. V was cut by 1 base and J by 4 bases, with 10 bases left in between. The CDR3 region is CSVEGAGGYGYTF. The DNA for the CDR3 is TGCAGCGTTGAAGGGGCAGGCGGCTATGGCTACACCTTC.

The count of this clone is one. The genes are TRBV5-1 and TRBJ2-2, with 8 bases fitting TRBD2. The V segment lost 0 bases and the J segment 4 bases; nucleotides outside the gene matches: 5. The CDR3 contains 16 residues. CDR1 and CDR2 from the germline V gene are SGHRS and YFSETQ. The CDR3 sequence is CASSLDPGGPTGELFF. CDR3 DNA: TGCGCCAGCAGCTTGGACCCGGGAGGGCCCACCGGGGAGCTGTTTTTT.

The chain uses TRBV5-6 and TRBJ2-7; D remains ambiguous. CDR1 and CDR2 from the germline V gene are SGHDT and YYEEEE. The CDR3 covers 13 residues. V was shortened by 10 bases and J by 0 bases, with 14 bases between the two germline ends. The CDR3 region is CAFSTWSSYEQYF. In nucleotides, the CDR3 is TGTGCCTTTTCTACCTGGAGCTCCTACGAGCAGTACTTC.

The chain has TRBV4-1 and TRBJ2-5, with D possibly matching TRBD1 (6 bases). V was shortened by 4 bases and J by 9 bases, with 21 bases between the two germline ends. This CDR3 spans 15 amino acids. The V gene's germline CDR1 is MGHRA and CDR2 YSYEKL. CDR3 protein: CASSPSNQGSGAQYF. CDR3 nucleotide sequence: TGCGCCAGCAGCCCAAGCAACCAGGGGTCCGGTGCCCAGTACTTC.

Concerning this clone: The same CDR3 can be traced to other DNA sequences in this sample. The V call is TRBV5-4, the J call TRBJ2-7; TRBD1 matches 7 bases. Unmatched junction bases numbered 2, after V lost 3 bases and J lost 2 bases. The length of the CDR3 is 13 residues. Germline lookup yields CDR1 SGHNT and CDR2 YYREEE (reference sequence). This chain's CDR3 is CASSSGTAYEQYF. CDR3 DNA sequence: TGTGCCAGCAGCTCGGGGACAGCCTACGAGCAGTACTTC.

With respect to this clone: Distinct nucleotide sequences in the sample also encode this CDR3. The chain carries TRBV6-5 and TRBJ2-7; 7 bases agree with TRBD1. The CDR3 has 13 amino acids. CDR1 is MNHEY and CDR2 is SVGAGI in the germline V gene. The J segment lost 3 bases and the V segment lost 4 bases, leaving 3 bases of the junction unmatched. CDR3 nucleotides: TGTGCCAGCAGTTCGGGACAGAGCTACGAGCAGTACTTC. Its translation: CASSSGQSYEQYF.

In the case of this clone: The identical CDR3 is also encoded by other nucleotide sequences in the sample. The chain uses TRBV14 and TRBJ2-7; D ambiguous. V lost 3 bases, J lost 3 bases, and 6 bases lay in between. This CDR3 comprises 12 residues. The germline V gene has CDR1 SGHDN and CDR2 FVKESK. The DNA for the CDR3 is TGTGCCAGCAGCCAGGGAAACTACGAGCAGTACTTC. Translation gives CASSQGNYEQYF.

The sample holds one count of this clone. The chain recombines TRBV6-6 with TRBJ2-1, with 8 bases that match TRBD1. CDR3 length equals 14 residues. The germline V gene encodes CDR1 MNHNY and CDR2 SVGAGI (reference sequence). After removal of 5 bases from V and 5 bases from J, the junction contained 5 bases not matched to a gene. DNA of the CDR3: TGTGCCAGCAGTCCTACAGGGGGGAACAATGAGCAGTTCTTC. Translated, it gives CASSPTGGNNEQFF.

This chain links TRBV30 with TRBJ2-1, with D tentatively TRBD1 or TRBD2 (5 bases each). Germline V gene sequence: CDR1 GTSNPN, CDR2 SVGIG (reference sequence). The V and J ends lost 4 bases and 5 bases respectively, with 15 bases between them. The CDR3 runs to 14 residues. In DNA, the CDR3 is TGTGCCTGGACTTTTGCAGGGACCGACAATGAGCAGTTCTTC. It codes for CAWTFAGTDNEQFF.

This clone was observed once. The rearrangement links TRBV7-6 to TRBJ2-6, with D perhaps being TRBD1 or TRBD2 (5 bases each). The CDR3 spans 17 residues. V was cut by 1 base and J by 1 base, with 11 bases left in between. The germline V gene has CDR1 SGHVS and CDR2 FNYEAQ. This chain's CDR3 is CASSLGDGISGANVLTF. DNA of the CDR3: TGTGCCAGCAGCTTAGGGGACGGAATTTCTGGGGCCAACGTCCTGACTTTC.

The chain couples TRBV4-3 to TRBJ2-7, with D possibly TRBD2 on 5 matching bases. Per the germline V gene, CDR1 is LGHNA and CDR2 is YSLEER. CDR3 size: 15 residues. The V gene lost 11 bases and the J gene lost 3 bases, with 23 bases spanning the gap. DNA for the CDR3: TGCGCCCAACTCCTGGCTAGCTCCATCCACTACGAGCAGTACTTC. Translating it yields CAQLLASSIHYEQYF.

This chain links TRBV27 with TRBJ2-7; 10 bases align to TRBD1. The V gene end was trimmed by 3 bases and the J gene end by 2 bases; junction bases not matched to a gene: 10. This CDR3 is built from 17 residues. Germline V lookup: CDR1 MNHEY, CDR2 SMNVEV (reference sequence). CDR3 nucleotides: TGTGCCAGCAGTTTTTCCTTTGGGGACAGGGGTGCCTACGAGCAGTACTTC. Amino acid sequence: CASSFSFGDRGAYEQYF.

The chain uses TRBV5-5 and TRBJ2-7; D is unresolved. The CDR3 is 14 residues long. The germline V and J ends were trimmed by 1 base and 6 bases, with 14 bases remaining between them. Germline V gives CDR1 SGHKS, CDR2 YYEKEE (reference sequence). CDR3 residues: CASSLKRNCCEQYF. The CDR3 region has the DNA TGTGCCAGCAGCTTGAAGAGGAATTGTTGCGAGCAGTACTTC.

This sequence joins TRBV4-3 and TRBJ1-2, with D maybe TRBD1 (5 bases). Trimming took 2 bases from V and 5 from J, leaving 15 bases between them. There are 15 residues in the CDR3. Germline V gene sequence: CDR1 LGHNA, CDR2 YSLEER. DNA for the CDR3: TGCGCCAGCAGCCAAAACCGGGACGGATTATATGGCTACACCTTC. As protein: CASSQNRDGLYGYTF.

The gene calls are TRBV6-5 and TRBJ2-5, with TRBD1 as a possible D gene (5 bases). This CDR3 is built from 14 residues. With 2 bases removed from V and 0 bases from J, the gap between germline ends came to 7 bases. Germline-derived CDR1 and CDR2 are MNHEY and SVGAGI. The chain's CDR3 is CASSYGAYQETQYF. DNA of the CDR3: TGTGCCAGCAGTTACGGGGCGTACCAAGAGACCCAGTACTTC.

This chain connects TRBV7-9 to TRBJ1-1, with a possible D match to TRBD1 (6 bases). Germline CDR1 and CDR2: SEHNR and FQNEAQ (reference sequence). The CDR3 is made up of 16 amino acids. The V end lost 0 bases, the J end lost 6 bases, and 17 bases lay between the germline ends. CDR3 region: CASSLAQGQQDPEAFF. CDR3 DNA: TGTGCCAGCAGCTTAGCGCAAGGACAGCAAGACCCTGAAGCTTTCTTT. The full variable domain, in which reference TRBV7-9 and TRBJ1-1 provide the parts outside the CDR3, is DTGVSQNPRHKITKRGQNVTFRCDPISEHNRLYWYRQTLGQGPEFLTYFQNEAQLEKSRLLSDRFSAERPKGSFSTLEIQRTEQGDSAMYLCASSLAQGQQDPEAFFGQGTRLTVV.

Only one count was recorded for this clone. The chain couples TRBV11-2 to TRBJ2-3, with TRBD1 as a possible D gene (5 bases). Germline loops: CDR1 SGHAT, CDR2 FQNNGV. V was pared by 5 bases and J by 6 bases, with 9 bases between. This CDR3 spans 12 amino acids. The CDR3 protein is CASSQPGDTQYF. DNA for the CDR3: TGTGCCAGCAGCCAGCCAGGGGATACGCAGTATTTT.

The genes are TRBV7-8 and TRBJ2-2, with TRBD2 matching over 9 bases. J gave up 4 bases and V 4 bases, and 7 bases lay outside the gene matches. CDR3 length: 16 amino acids. The germline V gene has CDR1 SGHVS and CDR2 FQNEAQ. The chain's CDR3 is CASSSSGTSFTGELFF. The CDR3 bases are TGTGCCAGCAGCTCCTCTGGGACTAGCTTCACCGGGGAGCTGTTTTTT.

The chain uses TRBV28 and TRBJ1-4, with D hard to call. CDR1 and CDR2 from the germline V gene are MDHEN and SYDVKM. Trimming removed 2 bases at V and 3 bases at J, with 10 bases between. This CDR3 region has 15 residues. The CDR3 reads CASSLQRDANEKLFF. The CDR3 coding sequence is TGTGCCAGCAGTTTACAGCGGGATGCTAATGAAAAACTGTTTTTT. Combining the CDR3 with reference TRBV28 and TRBJ1-4 gives the whole variable domain DVKVTQSSRYLVKRTGEKVFLECVQDMDHENMFWYRQDPGLGLRLIYFSYDVKMKEKGDIPEGYSVSREKKERFSLILESASTNQTSMYLCASSLQRDANEKLFFGSGTQLSVL.

The rearrangement uses TRBV2 and TRBJ2-1; D gene unclear. Per germline, CDR1 SNHLY and CDR2 FYNNEI. Trimming shortened V by 3 bases and J by 16 bases, and 13 bases separated the two germline ends. There are 11 residues in the CDR3. CDR3 sequence: CASSEGYYIFF. CDR3 DNA sequence: TGTGCCAGCAGTGAGGGCTACTACATTTTCTTC.

The chain employs TRBV29-1 and TRBJ2-5, with a possible D match to TRBD1 (6 bases). Germline loops: CDR1 SQVTM, CDR2 ANQGSEA. Trimming left V 6 bases short and J 2 bases short, with 7 bases between. This CDR3 has 11 residues. CDR3: CSVDSQETQYF. In DNA, the CDR3 is TGCAGCGTGGACAGTCAAGAGACCCAGTACTTC.

This clone was picked up one time. The rearrangement uses TRBV6-5 and TRBJ2-7, with a weak D call TRBD1 (5 bases). Germline values: CDR1 MNHEY, CDR2 SVGAGI. The V and J ends lost 5 bases and 0 bases respectively, with 14 bases between them. CDR3 length: 15 amino acids. The CDR3: CASSVDIPSSYEQYF. The CDR3, as DNA: TGTGCCAGCAGTGTGGACATCCCAAGCTCCTACGAGCAGTACTTC.